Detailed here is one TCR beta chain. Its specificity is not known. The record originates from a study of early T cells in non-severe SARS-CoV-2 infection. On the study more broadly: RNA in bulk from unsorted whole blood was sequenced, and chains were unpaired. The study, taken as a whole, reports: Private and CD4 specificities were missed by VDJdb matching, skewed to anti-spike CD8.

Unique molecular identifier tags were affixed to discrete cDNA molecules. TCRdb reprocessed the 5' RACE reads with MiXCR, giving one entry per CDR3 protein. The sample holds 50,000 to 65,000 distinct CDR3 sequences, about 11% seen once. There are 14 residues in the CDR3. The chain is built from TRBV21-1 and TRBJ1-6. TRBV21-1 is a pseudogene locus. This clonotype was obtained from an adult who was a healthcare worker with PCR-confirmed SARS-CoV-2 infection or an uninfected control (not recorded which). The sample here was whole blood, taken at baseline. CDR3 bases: TGTGCCAGCAGCATCGCCAGGCTAAATTCACCCCTCCACTTT. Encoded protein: CASSIARLNSPLHF.